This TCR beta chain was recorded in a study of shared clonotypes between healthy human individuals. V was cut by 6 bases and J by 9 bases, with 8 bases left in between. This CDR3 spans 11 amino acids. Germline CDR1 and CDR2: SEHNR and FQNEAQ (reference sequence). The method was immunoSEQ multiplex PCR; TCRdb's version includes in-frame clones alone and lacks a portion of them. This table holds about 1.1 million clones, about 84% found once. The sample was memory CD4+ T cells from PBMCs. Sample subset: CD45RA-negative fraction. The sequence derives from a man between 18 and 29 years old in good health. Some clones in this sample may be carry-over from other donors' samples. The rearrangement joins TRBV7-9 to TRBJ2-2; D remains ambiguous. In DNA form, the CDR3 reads TGTGCCAGCAGACTGGGCTGGGAGCTGTTTTTT. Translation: CASRLGWELFF.